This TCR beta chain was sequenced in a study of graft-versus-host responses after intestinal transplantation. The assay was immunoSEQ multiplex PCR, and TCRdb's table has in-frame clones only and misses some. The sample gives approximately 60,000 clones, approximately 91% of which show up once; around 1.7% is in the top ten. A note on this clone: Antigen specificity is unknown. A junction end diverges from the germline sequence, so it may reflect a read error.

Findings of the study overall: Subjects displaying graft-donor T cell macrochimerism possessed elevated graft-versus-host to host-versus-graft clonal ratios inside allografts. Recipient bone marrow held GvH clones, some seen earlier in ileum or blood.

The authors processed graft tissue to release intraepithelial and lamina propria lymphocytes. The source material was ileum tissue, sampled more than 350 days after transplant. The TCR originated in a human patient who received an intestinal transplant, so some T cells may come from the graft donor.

Here the CDR3 reads CASSSAGDPYNERFF. CDR3 bases: TGTGCCAGCAGCTCAGCGGGAGACCCTTACAATGAGCGGTTCTTC. This chain uses TRBV7-2 with TRBJ2-1, with TRBD2 identical over 8 bases. This CDR3 is 15 amino acids long. CDR1 SGHTA and CDR2 FQGNSA come from the germline V gene.